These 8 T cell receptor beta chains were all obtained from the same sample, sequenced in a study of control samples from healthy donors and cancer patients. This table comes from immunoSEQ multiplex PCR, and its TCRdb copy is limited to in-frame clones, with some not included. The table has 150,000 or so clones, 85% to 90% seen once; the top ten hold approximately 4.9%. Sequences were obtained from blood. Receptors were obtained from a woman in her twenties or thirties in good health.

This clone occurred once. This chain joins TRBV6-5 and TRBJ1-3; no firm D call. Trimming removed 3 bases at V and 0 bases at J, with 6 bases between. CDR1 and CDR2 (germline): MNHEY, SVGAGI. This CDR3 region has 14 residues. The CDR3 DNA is TGTGCCAGCAGTTATAGGGCCTCTGGAAACACCATATATTTT. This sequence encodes CASSYRASGNTIYF.

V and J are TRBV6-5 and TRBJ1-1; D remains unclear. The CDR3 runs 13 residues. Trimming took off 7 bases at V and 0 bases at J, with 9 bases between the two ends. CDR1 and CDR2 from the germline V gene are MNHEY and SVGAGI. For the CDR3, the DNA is TGTGCCAGCATTAGGGTTCTGAACACTGAAGCTTTCTTT. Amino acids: CASIRVLNTEAFF.

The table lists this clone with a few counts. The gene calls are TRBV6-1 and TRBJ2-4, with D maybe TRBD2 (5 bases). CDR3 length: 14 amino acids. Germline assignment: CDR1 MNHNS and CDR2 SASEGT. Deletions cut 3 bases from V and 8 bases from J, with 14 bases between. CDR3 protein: CASSEVAGLDIQYF. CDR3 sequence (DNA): TGTGCCAGCAGTGAGGTTGCGGGTCTGGACATTCAGTACTTC.

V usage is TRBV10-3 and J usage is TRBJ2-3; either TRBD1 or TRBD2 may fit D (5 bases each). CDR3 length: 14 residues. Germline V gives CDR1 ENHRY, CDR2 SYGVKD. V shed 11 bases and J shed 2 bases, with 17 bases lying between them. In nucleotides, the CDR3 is TGTGCCGTCCTGGGGGACCGACTCACAGATACGCAGTATTTT. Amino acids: CAVLGDRLTDTQYF.

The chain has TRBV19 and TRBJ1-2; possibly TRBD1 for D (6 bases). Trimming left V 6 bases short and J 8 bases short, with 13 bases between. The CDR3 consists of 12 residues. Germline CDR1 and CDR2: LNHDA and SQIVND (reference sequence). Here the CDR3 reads CASRSNREGYTF. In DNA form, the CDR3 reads TGTGCCAGTAGGTCCAACAGGGAGGGCTACACCTTC.

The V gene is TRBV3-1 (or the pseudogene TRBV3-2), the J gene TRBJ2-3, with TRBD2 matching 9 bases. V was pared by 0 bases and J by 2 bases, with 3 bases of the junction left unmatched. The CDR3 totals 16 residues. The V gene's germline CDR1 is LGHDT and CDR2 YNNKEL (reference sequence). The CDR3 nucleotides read TGTGCCAGCAGCCAAGAACTAGCGGGCTACACAGATACGCAGTATTTT. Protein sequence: CASSQELAGYTDTQYF.

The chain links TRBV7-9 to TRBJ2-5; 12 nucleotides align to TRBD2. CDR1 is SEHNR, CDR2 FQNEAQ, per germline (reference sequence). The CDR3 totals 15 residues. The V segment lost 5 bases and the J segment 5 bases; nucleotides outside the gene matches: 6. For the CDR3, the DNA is TGTGCCAGCAGCACGACTAGCGGGGGACCGGAGACCCAGTACTTC. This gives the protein CASSTTSGGPETQYF.

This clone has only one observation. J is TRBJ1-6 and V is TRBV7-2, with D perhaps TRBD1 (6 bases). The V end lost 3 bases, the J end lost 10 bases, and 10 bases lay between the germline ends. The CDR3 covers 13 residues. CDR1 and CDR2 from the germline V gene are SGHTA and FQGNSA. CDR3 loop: CASSFGTSSPLHF. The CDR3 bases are TGTGCCAGCAGCTTCGGGACATCCTCACCCCTCCACTTT.